Each of the 30 T cell receptor beta chains below was sequenced from the same sample in a study of OX40 agonist ivuxolimab in advanced cancers. Method: immunoSEQ multiplex PCR; TCRdb's copy keeps in-frame clones and lacks some. The data show almost 50,000 clones, with approximately 86% seen just once and about 48% held by the top ten. Sequencing was performed on CD4+ or CD8+ T cells sorted from blood, taken in a trial of the OX40 agonist ivuxolimab. The receptors originated from an adult with an advanced solid tumor such as melanoma, head and neck, liver or kidney cancer.

The V gene is TRBV5-4, the J gene TRBJ1-2, with a weak D call TRBD1 (6 bases). Trimming cost V 4 bases and J 4 bases, with 23 bases left between them. CDR1 and CDR2 from the germline V gene are SGHNT and YYREEE (reference sequence). This CDR3 contains 17 residues. The CDR3 nucleotides are TGTGCCAGCAGCCCTGGTATTGGGGGCAGTGTTCGCTATGGCTACACCTTC. It is translated as CASSPGIGGSVRYGYTF.

The CDR3 DNA follows: TGTGCCAGCTCACTTACAGGGACACAGGGTCAGCCCCAGCATTTT. Translated, it gives CASSLTGTQGQPQHF. The chain has TRBV18 and TRBJ1-5; tentative D call: TRBD1 (6 bases). There are 15 residues in the CDR3. Germline-derived CDR1 and CDR2 are KGHSH and LQKENI. V lost 4 bases to trimming and J lost 6 bases, with 16 bases between them. Together with reference TRBV18 and TRBJ1-5, the CDR3 gives the full variable domain: NAGVMQNPRHLVRRRGQEARLRCSPMKGHSHVYWYRQLPEEGLKFMVYLQKENIIDESGMPKERFSAEFPKEGPSILRIQQVVRGDSAAYFCASSLTGTQGQPQHFGDGTRLSIL.

This chain connects TRBV13 to TRBJ2-3; the D gene is possibly TRBD2 (7 bases). V lost 7 bases and J lost 4, with 18 bases in between. The germline V gene encodes CDR1 PRHDT and CDR2 FYEKMQ (reference sequence). This CDR3 comprises 15 residues. CDR3 protein: CASTFGRGPSDTQYF. CDR3 coding DNA: TGTGCCAGCACTTTTGGGCGGGGGCCATCAGATACGCAGTATTTT.

The V call is TRBV6-6, the J call TRBJ2-5, with 8 positions matching TRBD1. This CDR3 spans 15 amino acids. CDR1 MNHNY and CDR2 SVGAGI come from the germline V gene (reference sequence). V shed 6 bases and J 5 bases; nucleotides not matched to a gene: 11. The CDR3 coding sequence is TGTGCCAGCAGCCCCGGACAGGGAAAAGTGGAGACCCAGTACTTC. It yields the protein CASSPGQGKVETQYF.

This sequence joins TRBV7-3 and TRBJ2-1; 13 positions match TRBD2. Per the germline V gene, CDR1 is SGHTA and CDR2 is FQGTGA. The CDR3 has 15 amino acids. J was trimmed by 5 bases and V by 6 bases; bases with no gene match: 4. This chain's CDR3 is CASSSGLAGDNEQFF. CDR3 nucleotide sequence: TGTGCCAGCAGTTCCGGACTAGCGGGGGACAATGAGCAGTTCTTC.

CDR3 residues: CASSLPVRHTDTQYF. The CDR3 DNA sequence: TGCGCCAGCAGTCTTCCAGTACGACACACAGATACGCAGTATTTT. The rearrangement uses TRBV23-1 and TRBJ2-3; no firm D call. TRBV23-1 is an ORF, and what it does is uncertain. The CDR3 length is 15 residues. The V and J ends lost 4 bases and 2 bases respectively, with 13 bases between them.

Comments on this clone: It is unclear where the CDR3 begins or ends on the DNA, so no DNA is shown, and the CDR3 is as TCRdb lists it. The J gene is TRBJ2-7, the V gene TRBV28; the D call in the table, TRBD1, was not verified against the DNA. Counting both end residues, the CDR3 totals 12 amino acids. Germline CDR1 is MDHEN and CDR2 is SYDVKM. CDR3 protein: CASSFATGSWYF.

The rearrangement joins TRBV7-9 to TRBJ2-1, with 8 bases identical to TRBD2. The CDR3 covers 15 residues. The V and J ends lost 6 bases and 2 bases, in that order; junction bases with no gene match: 6. The germline CDR1 and CDR2 sequences are SEHNR and FQNEAQ (reference sequence). The DNA of the CDR3 is TGTGCCAGCAGGCCAGCGGGAGACCCCTACAATGAGCAGTTCTTC. This encodes CASRPAGDPYNEQFF.

The chain combines TRBV28 with TRBJ2-5; TRBD1 agrees at 9 bases. V shed 5 bases, J shed 2 bases, and the junction held 3 bases outside the gene matches. This CDR3 has 14 residues. CDR1 and CDR2 from the germline V gene are MDHEN and SYDVKM. CDR3 sequence: CASSTDRGQETQYF. CDR3 DNA sequence: TGTGCCAGCAGTACGGACAGGGGACAAGAGACCCAGTACTTC. The full variable domain, in which reference TRBV28 and TRBJ2-5 provide the parts outside the CDR3, is DVKVTQSSRYLVKRTGEKVFLECVQDMDHENMFWYRQDPGLGLRLIYFSYDVKMKEKGDIPEGYSVSREKKERFSLILESASTNQTSMYLCASSTDRGQETQYFGPGTRLLVL.

This clone appeared once. This sequence joins TRBV19 and TRBJ1-2; D is unclear. The V end lost 6 bases, the J end lost 8 bases, and 16 bases lay between the germline ends. This CDR3 comprises 13 residues. In germline, CDR1 is LNHDA, CDR2 SQIVND (reference sequence). CDR3 in amino acids: CASRPFPLGGYTF. CDR3 bases: TGTGCCAGTAGACCTTTTCCTCTAGGAGGCTACACCTTC. Full variable domain (rest looked up from reference TRBV19 and TRBJ1-2): DGGITQSPKYLFRKEGQNVTLSCEQNLNHDAMYWYRQDPGQGLRLIYYSQIVNDFQKGDIAEGYSVSREKKESFPLTVTSAQKNPTAFYLCASRPFPLGGYTFGSGTRLTVV.

The chain joins TRBV19 to TRBJ1-5, with D unresolved. The length of the CDR3 is 14 residues. CDR1 and CDR2 (germline): LNHDA, SQIVND (reference sequence). With 3 bases removed from V and 2 bases from J, the gap between germline ends came to 8 bases. The CDR3 region has the DNA TGTGCCAGTAGTATCTTTTCAGGCAATCAGCCCCAGCATTTT. Its translation: CASSIFSGNQPQHF.

The chain combines TRBV6-5 with TRBJ2-2, with 7 positions matching TRBD1. V trimming: 6 bases; J trimming: 7 bases; junction bases outside the gene matches: 5. The germline V gene encodes CDR1 MNHEY and CDR2 SVGAGI. This CDR3 is 13 amino acids long. The CDR3 reads CASRKTGSGELFF. In DNA form, the CDR3 reads TGTGCCAGCAGGAAGACAGGGAGCGGGGAGCTGTTTTTT.

This CDR3 is CASSLTGYEQYF. As DNA, the CDR3 is TGTGCCAGCAGTTTGACCGGTTACGAGCAGTACTTC. The chain employs TRBV25-1 and TRBJ2-7; D is undetermined. CDR3 length equals 12 residues. The germline V gene encodes CDR1 MGHDK and CDR2 SYGVNS. The V end lost 5 bases, the J end lost 4 bases, and 9 bases lay between the germline ends.

CDR3 region: CASMGGYGREQFF. CDR3 sequence (DNA): TGTGCCAGCATGGGTGGGTACGGGCGTGAGCAGTTCTTC. The gene calls are TRBV6-5 and TRBJ2-1, with D unclear. Between the trimmed V and J ends, which lost 7 bases and 9 bases, there was a span of 16 bases. Germline assignment: CDR1 MNHEY and CDR2 SVGAGI. The CDR3 loop spans 13 amino acids.

The sample holds a few counts of this clone. At the DNA level, this CDR3 is encoded by other sequences in the same sample as well. The rearrangement links TRBV6-5 to TRBJ2-1; maybe TRBD2 (6 bases). CDR1 is MNHEY, CDR2 SVGAGI, per germline. V gave up 3 bases and J gave up 2 bases, with 11 bases separating them. The CDR3 extends over 15 amino acids. CDR3 protein: CASSYSSETYNEQFF. Written as DNA, the CDR3 is TGTGCCAGCAGTTATTCTAGCGAGACCTACAATGAGCAGTTCTTC.

In its sample, this clone was seen once. The chain links TRBV13 to TRBJ2-7; D not resolved. V lost 5 bases, J lost 0 bases, and 20 bases lay in between. The CDR3 runs to 17 residues. Germline-derived CDR1 and CDR2 are PRHDT and FYEKMQ (reference sequence). The CDR3 reads CASSRSSILGFSYEQYF. The CDR3 region has the DNA TGTGCCAGCAGCCGATCCTCAATCCTAGGGTTCTCCTACGAGCAGTACTTC.

This clone was counted once. The rearrangement links TRBV2 to TRBJ2-4; TRBD1 or TRBD2 may be the D gene (6 bases each). This CDR3 spans 16 amino acids. Trimming pared 4 bases from V and 1 base from J, leaving 14 bases between. Per the germline V gene, CDR1 is SNHLY and CDR2 is FYNNEI. The CDR3 region is CASSAFGGLAKNIQYF. The CDR3 DNA is TGTGCCAGCAGTGCTTTTGGGGGGCTGGCCAAAAACATTCAGTACTTC.

The rearrangement uses TRBV5-1 and TRBJ1-1, with D possibly being TRBD1 (6 bases). Per germline, CDR1 SGHRS and CDR2 YFSETQ. V was clipped by 3 bases and J by 1 base, with 13 bases between them. CDR3 length: 15 residues. Here the CDR3 DNA reads TGCGCCAGCAGCTCTACAGGACAGACGAACACTGAAGCTTTCTTT. Translated: CASSSTGQTNTEAFF.

A single count supports this clone. The J gene is TRBJ1-2, the V gene TRBV28; no firm D call. The V gene lost 6 bases and the J gene lost 1 base, with 12 bases spanning the gap. CDR3 length equals 14 residues. Germline lookup yields CDR1 MDHEN and CDR2 SYDVKM. The CDR3 spells CASSAPEFNYGYTF. The DNA of the CDR3 is TGTGCCAGCAGCGCCCCAGAGTTTAACTATGGCTACACCTTC.

The chain links TRBV18 to TRBJ1-2; D is perhaps TRBD1 (5 bases). With 0 bases removed from V and 1 base from J, the gap between germline ends came to 9 bases. The V gene's germline CDR1 is KGHSH and CDR2 LQKENI. The CDR3 consists of 15 residues. CDR3 in DNA: TGTGCCAGCTCACCACCGGCCAGGGTTAACTATGGCTACACCTTC. This encodes CASSPPARVNYGYTF. The variable domain in full, completed from reference TRBV18 and TRBJ1-2, reads NAGVMQNPRHLVRRRGQEARLRCSPMKGHSHVYWYRQLPEEGLKFMVYLQKENIIDESGMPKERFSAEFPKEGPSILRIQQVVRGDSAAYFCASSPPARVNYGYTFGSGTRLTVV.

This clone was counted a few times. V is TRBV11-2 and J is TRBJ2-4, with unresolved D. The V end was cut by 1 base, the J end by 6 bases, with 7 bases between. Germline V gene data show CDR1 as SGHAT and CDR2 as FQNNGV. This CDR3 contains 13 residues. The CDR3: CASSLGTGNIQYF. The CDR3 DNA follows: TGTGCCAGCAGCTTAGGGACGGGAAACATTCAGTACTTC.

This clone showed up just once. The rearrangement joins TRBV14 to TRBJ2-7; D might be TRBD1 (6 bases). Between the trimmed V and J ends, which lost 1 base and 3 bases, there was a span of 16 bases. The length of the CDR3 is 16 residues. The germline CDR1 and CDR2 sequences are SGHDN and FVKESK. CDR3 protein: CASSQVGQTHFYEQYF. Written as DNA, the CDR3 is TGTGCCAGCAGCCAAGTCGGACAGACCCACTTCTACGAGCAGTACTTC.

CDR3 nucleotides: TGTGCCAGCTCGGCAGGAGCTAATGAAAAACTGTTTTTT. Amino acid sequence: CASSAGANEKLFF. This rearrangement joins TRBV7-9 to TRBJ1-4; D is uncertain. The CDR3 runs to 13 residues. Germline V gives CDR1 SEHNR, CDR2 FQNEAQ (reference sequence). V gave up 8 bases and J gave up 3 bases, with 10 bases separating them.

The chain has TRBV5-1 and TRBJ1-1, with unresolved D. The CDR3 is made up of 13 amino acids. Trimming removed 4 bases at V and 3 bases at J, with 10 bases between. Germline values: CDR1 SGHRS, CDR2 YFSETQ. CDR3 sequence reads: CASSPGGYTEAFF. CDR3 DNA: TGCGCCAGCAGCCCCGGAGGATACACTGAAGCTTTCTTT.

This clone was seen only once. The V and J genes are TRBV7-9 and TRBJ2-1; 14 bases map to TRBD2. This CDR3 has 15 amino acids. CDR1 is SEHNR and CDR2 is FQNEAQ in the germline V gene (reference sequence). With 6 bases clipped from V and 3 bases from J, the junction kept 1 base outside the gene matches. For the CDR3, the DNA is TGTGCCAGCAGGGGACTAGCGGGAGACTACAATGAGCAGTTCTTC. Residues: CASRGLAGDYNEQFF. The whole variable domain, filled in from reference TRBV7-9 and TRBJ2-1, reads DTGVSQNPRHKITKRGQNVTFRCDPISEHNRLYWYRQTLGQGPEFLTYFQNEAQLEKSRLLSDRFSAERPKGSFSTLEIQRTEQGDSAMYLCASRGLAGDYNEQFFGPGTRLTVL.

This clone occurred once. This rearrangement joins TRBV29-1 to TRBJ2-3, with 7 bases that match TRBD2. The V gene's germline CDR1 is SQVTM and CDR2 ANQGSEA. Trimming cost V 4 bases and J 0 bases; bases outside gene matches: 4. This CDR3 has 14 amino acids. The CDR3 protein is CSVASGTSTDTQYF. The CDR3 DNA sequence: TGCAGCGTTGCAAGCGGGACTAGCACAGATACGCAGTATTTT.

The chain is built from TRBV5-6 and TRBJ1-2; 8 bases are a match to TRBD1. Germline trimming cut 1 base from V and 4 bases from J; bases unmatched to any gene: 3. The V gene's germline CDR1 is SGHDT and CDR2 YYEEEE. The CDR3 loop spans 14 amino acids. CDR3 sequence reads: CASSLQQGVYGYTF. CDR3 DNA: TGTGCCAGCAGCTTGCAACAGGGGGTCTATGGCTACACCTTC.

V is TRBV2 and J is TRBJ2-1, with D hard to call. The CDR3 is 10 residues long. V was pared by 8 bases and J by 3 bases, with 2 bases between. Germline V lookup: CDR1 SNHLY, CDR2 FYNNEI. CDR3 amino acids: CASFYNEQFF. CDR3 coding DNA: TGTGCCAGCTTCTACAATGAGCAGTTCTTC.

The chain joins TRBV5-1 to TRBJ2-7; D gene unclear. Germline V gene sequence: CDR1 SGHRS, CDR2 YFSETQ. V was cut by 0 bases and J by 3 bases, with 7 bases left in between. This CDR3 is 13 amino acids long. CDR3 DNA: TGCGCCAGCAGCTTGGACAGCCTCTACGAGCAGTACTTC. This codes for CASSLDSLYEQYF.

The chain carries TRBV4-2 and TRBJ2-3, with D maybe TRBD1 (5 bases). The CDR3 length is 16 residues. Germline-derived CDR1 and CDR2 are LGHNA and YNFKEQ. V gave up 4 bases and J gave up 4 bases, with 18 bases separating them. In DNA, the CDR3 is TGTGCCAGCAGCCGGATACCGGGCCAAGGGGCAGATACGCAGTATTTT. As protein: CASSRIPGQGADTQYF.